One and the same sample provided the 24 T cell receptor beta chains below, sequenced in a study of cytomegalovirus exposure and HLA in healthy donors. PCR involved 60 Vbeta and 13 Jbeta primers. Assay used: immunoSEQ multiplex PCR; TCRdb lists only in-frame clones, some missing. The table has approximately 60,000 clones, roughly 83% seen once. Sequenced: PBMCs. Receptor source: a man in his forties in good health and CMV-seronegative.

This clone occurred a few times. The rearrangement links TRBV30 to TRBJ1-1, with D tentatively TRBD1 (5 bases). The germline V and J ends were trimmed by 2 bases and 0 bases, with 7 bases remaining between them. The CDR3 runs to 13 residues. The V gene's germline CDR1 is GTSNPN and CDR2 SVGIG (reference sequence). The CDR3 loop is CAWSPGMNTEAFF. CDR3 nucleotides: TGTGCCTGGAGTCCAGGGATGAACACTGAAGCTTTCTTT.

CDR3 in DNA: TGTGCCAGCAGTTCCACAGGGGACACCGGGGAGCTGTTTTTT. Encoded protein: CASSSTGDTGELFF. The chain combines TRBV28 with TRBJ2-2, with 7 positions matching TRBD1. Unmatched junction bases numbered 2, after V lost 4 bases and J lost 3 bases. Per the germline V gene, CDR1 is MDHEN and CDR2 is SYDVKM. The CDR3 has 14 amino acids.

V usage is TRBV5-1 and J usage is TRBJ2-5, with TRBD1 as a possible D gene (6 bases). V lost 7 bases and J 0 bases, leaving 10 bases between the germline ends. The CDR3 consists of 13 residues. Germline values: CDR1 SGHRS, CDR2 YFSETQ. CDR3 sequence reads: CASGRDNQETQYF. CDR3 sequence (DNA): TGCGCCAGCGGCCGGGACAACCAAGAGACCCAGTACTTC.

The chain links TRBV6-5 to TRBJ1-2, with 8 positions matching TRBD1. Unmatched junction bases numbered 9, after V lost 1 base and J lost 8 bases. Per germline, CDR1 MNHEY and CDR2 SVGAGI. This CDR3 region has 15 residues. CDR3 sequence reads: CASSYWAQGARGYTF. CDR3 in DNA: TGTGCCAGCAGTTACTGGGCTCAGGGGGCGAGGGGCTACACCTTC.

The V gene is TRBV28, the J gene TRBJ2-3; 8 bases map to TRBD2. This CDR3 comprises 15 residues. V was pared by 8 bases and J by 5 bases, with 12 bases of the junction left unmatched. From germline, CDR1 is MDHEN and CDR2 SYDVKM. CDR3 coding DNA: TGTGCCAGCGCCCTCCCCGGCGGGGGGCTAGATACGCAGTATTTT. Its translation: CASALPGGGLDTQYF.

On this clone itself: A read error is likely, as this CDR3 ends without the conserved phenylalanine or tryptophan. The V gene is TRBV4-1, the J gene TRBJ1-2, with D possibly being TRBD1 (6 bases). This CDR3 comprises 14 residues. V gave up 3 bases and J gave up 3 bases, with 11 bases separating them. Per germline, CDR1 MGHRA and CDR2 YSYEKL. CDR3 in DNA: TGCGCCAGCAGCCACCACAGGGCGTACTATGGCTACACCCTC. It codes for CASSHHRAYYGYTL.

CDR3 nucleotides: TGTGCCAGCAGCTTGAAAGGGGATCCTGCGGTAGGGTTGGAGACCCAGTACTTC. Translated: CASSLKGDPAVGLETQYF. The V call is TRBV5-5, the J call TRBJ2-5; D may be TRBD1 (5 bases). The CDR3 extends over 18 amino acids. The germline gives CDR1 SGHKS, CDR2 YYEKEE (reference sequence). With 1 base removed from V and 5 bases from J, the gap between germline ends came to 24 bases.

The chain is built from TRBV7-9 and TRBJ2-6; 11 nucleotides align to TRBD1. Germline CDR1 SEHNR, CDR2 FQNEAQ (reference sequence). The V segment lost 5 bases and the J segment 8 bases; nucleotides outside the gene matches: 5. The CDR3 sequence is 15 residues long. Written as DNA, the CDR3 is TGTGCCAGCAGCGTAGGGACAGGGGGTCCCAACGTCCTGACTTTC. It yields the protein CASSVGTGGPNVLTF.

The gene calls are TRBV19 and TRBJ1-2; possibly TRBD1 for D (5 bases). This CDR3 spans 14 amino acids. Trimming took 7 bases from V and 6 from J, leaving 18 bases between them. CDR1 LNHDA and CDR2 SQIVND come from the germline V gene (reference sequence). The CDR3 nucleotides are TGTGCCAGTACCGTCGTCGGGGGGATGCATGGCTACACCTTC. This sequence encodes CASTVVGGMHGYTF.

The chain employs TRBV5-4 and TRBJ1-2, with TRBD1 matching over 7 bases. Trimming cost V 4 bases and J 2 bases; bases outside gene matches: 2. Germline assignment: CDR1 SGHNT and CDR2 YYREEE (reference sequence). This CDR3 is built from 13 residues. Written as DNA, the CDR3 is TGTGCCAGCAGCCCGGGACAGAACTATGGCTACACCTTC. It translates to CASSPGQNYGYTF.

V and J are TRBV4-3 and TRBJ2-3; the match to TRBD1 covers 8 bases. The germline V gene has CDR1 LGHNA and CDR2 YSLEER. CDR3 length: 16 amino acids. V gave up 4 bases and J gave up 0 bases; unmatched junction bases: 6. The CDR3 loop is CASSPRQGRSTDTQYF. The CDR3 bases are TGCGCCAGCAGCCCCAGACAGGGGCGAAGCACAGATACGCAGTATTTT.

The gene calls are TRBV7-6 and TRBJ1-1; D remains ambiguous. The V gene's germline CDR1 is SGHVS and CDR2 FNYEAQ. Deletions cut 5 bases from V and 5 bases from J, with 18 bases between. The CDR3 has 15 amino acids. CDR3 sequence (DNA): TGTGCCAGCAGCCATGAACCTCGACTAGGAACTGAAGCTTTCTTT. Residues: CASSHEPRLGTEAFF.

This clone occurred once. The DNA for the CDR3 is TGTGCCTGGAGTGTACATAGGCCGGGACAAGTCGCAACTAATGAAAAACTGTTTTTT. Translated: CAWSVHRPGQVATNEKLFF. The V call is TRBV30, the J call TRBJ1-4; D is perhaps TRBD1 (6 bases). The V gene lost 0 bases and the J gene lost 0 bases, with 20 bases spanning the gap. Germline V gene data show CDR1 as GTSNPN and CDR2 as SVGIG (reference sequence). The CDR3 runs to 19 residues.

This clone was detected many times. The chain combines TRBV15 with TRBJ1-4; D not certain. Trimming shortened V by 0 bases and J by 0 bases, and 14 bases separated the two germline ends. The CDR3 sequence is 18 residues long. The germline CDR1 and CDR2 sequences are LNHNV and YYDKDF (reference sequence). The chain's CDR3 is CATSRDLRTVTTNEKLFF. CDR3 DNA sequence: TGTGCCACCAGCAGAGATCTACGGACTGTGACAACTAATGAAAAACTGTTTTTT. The variable domain in full, with the rest retrieved from reference TRBV15 and TRBJ1-4, is DAMVIQNPRYQVTQFGKPVTLSCSQTLNHNVMYWYQQKSSQAPKLLFHYYDKDFNNEADTPDNFQSRRPNTSFCFLDIRSPGLGDTAMYLCATSRDLRTVTTNEKLFFGSGTQLSVL.

The rearrangement joins TRBV5-1 to TRBJ2-3, with a tentative D call TRBD1 (8 bases). Germline lookup yields CDR1 SGHRS and CDR2 YFSETQ. The CDR3 sequence is 15 residues long. Trimming took 4 bases from V and 3 from J, leaving 15 bases between them. As DNA, the CDR3 is TGCGCCAGCAGCCTCGGACAGGGAGGGACAGATACGCAGTATTTT. Residues: CASSLGQGGTDTQYF.

The chain couples TRBV28 to TRBJ2-5; unclear D gene. This CDR3 has 11 amino acids. The V end lost 6 bases, the J end lost 3 bases, and 5 bases lay between the germline ends. Per the germline V gene, CDR1 is MDHEN and CDR2 is SYDVKM. This CDR3 reads CASRHEETQYF. Here the CDR3 DNA reads TGTGCCAGCAGACATGAAGAGACCCAGTACTTC.

The chain has TRBV18 and TRBJ1-2; D is unresolved. Germline-derived CDR1 and CDR2 are KGHSH and LQKENI. V lost 2 bases and J lost 8, with 9 bases in between. The CDR3 loop spans 12 amino acids. The CDR3 coding sequence is TGTGCCAGCTCACCAGACCAGAGGGGCTACACCTTC. Translated, it gives CASSPDQRGYTF.

The rearrangement links TRBV7-9 to TRBJ2-2; D not certain. Trimming stripped 5 bases from V and 7 bases from J, with 8 bases between. Looked up from germline, CDR1 is SEHNR and CDR2 is FQNEAQ (reference sequence). CDR3 length: 12 amino acids. The CDR3 coding sequence is TGTGCCAGCAGCCCTGTCTACGGGGAGCTGTTTTTT. This encodes CASSPVYGELFF.

The chain recombines TRBV5-4 with TRBJ1-1, with a possible D match to TRBD1 (6 bases). The V end lost 0 bases, the J end lost 3 bases, and 12 bases lay between the germline ends. Per germline, CDR1 SGHNT and CDR2 YYREEE (reference sequence). This CDR3 has 15 residues. CDR3 in amino acids: CASSLAAGGHTEAFF. In DNA, the CDR3 is TGTGCCAGCAGCTTGGCCGCGGGGGGCCACACTGAAGCTTTCTTT.

This chain connects TRBV11-3 to TRBJ1-4; the D gene is possibly TRBD1 (5 bases). V gave up 0 bases and J gave up 8 bases, with 16 bases separating them. CDR3 length equals 16 residues. Germline CDR1 SGHNT, CDR2 YENEEA. In DNA form, the CDR3 reads TGTGCCAGCAGCTTAGATTTCGCGGGGCGACGGGAAAAACTGTTTTTT. Its protein product is CASSLDFAGRREKLFF.

V usage is TRBV7-2 and J usage is TRBJ1-2; D may be TRBD1 (5 bases). Trimming pared 0 bases from V and 3 bases from J, leaving 8 bases between. The germline V gene encodes CDR1 SGHTA and CDR2 FQGNSA. The CDR3 spans 14 residues. This CDR3 reads CASSLAKGDYGYTF. The CDR3 coding sequence is TGTGCCAGCAGCTTAGCTAAAGGGGACTATGGCTACACCTTC.

V usage is TRBV30 and J usage is TRBJ1-2, with TRBD1 matching over 11 bases. In germline, CDR1 is GTSNPN, CDR2 SVGIG (reference sequence). The V and J ends lost 4 bases and 8 bases, in that order; junction bases with no gene match: 9. CDR3 length: 14 amino acids. The CDR3 sequence is CAWMAGTGGLGYTF. CDR3 sequence (DNA): TGTGCCTGGATGGCCGGGACAGGGGGACTCGGCTACACCTTC.

This clone appeared a single time. V and J are TRBV7-2 and TRBJ2-3, with no clear D. Germline V gives CDR1 SGHTA, CDR2 FQGNSA. CDR3 length equals 13 residues. Between the trimmed V and J ends, which lost 4 bases and 2 bases, there was a span of 7 bases. The CDR3, as DNA: TGTGCCAGCAGCTCACCACACACAGATACGCAGTATTTT. It translates to CASSSPHTDTQYF.

The chain employs TRBV19 and TRBJ2-3, with D maybe TRBD2 (6 bases). The V gene's germline CDR1 is LNHDA and CDR2 SQIVND (reference sequence). The CDR3 contains 16 residues. Deletions cut 7 bases from V and 1 base from J, with 18 bases between. As DNA, the CDR3 is TGTGCCAGTACGCCACACCACGGAGGGCGCACAGATACGCAGTATTTT. Encoded protein: CASTPHHGGRTDTQYF.